These 9 T cell receptor beta chains share one sample of origin, sequenced in a study of cytomegalovirus exposure and HLA in healthy donors. Vbeta (60) and Jbeta (13) primers were used in the PCR. Using immunoSEQ multiplex PCR, the repertoire was profiled, and TCRdb retains in-frame clones only, with some absent. The table has about 100,000 clones, roughly three fifths seen once. The sample consisted of PBMCs. Receptors originate from a human donor in good health.

The chain has TRBV5-4 and TRBJ2-5; 7 bases agree with TRBD2. The CDR3 is made up of 16 amino acids. CDR1 is SGHNT, CDR2 YYREEE, per germline (reference sequence). V was pared by 4 bases and J by 4 bases, with 13 bases of the junction left unmatched. This CDR3 reads CASSLGGGRGIETQYF. The DNA of the CDR3 is TGTGCCAGCAGCCTCGGTGGAGGGCGGGGGATAGAGACCCAGTACTTC.

The chain combines TRBV19 with TRBJ2-7; D is possibly TRBD2 (5 bases). V was trimmed by 5 bases and J by 4 bases, leaving 9 bases between them. The CDR3 covers 12 residues. The germline V gene encodes CDR1 LNHDA and CDR2 SQIVND (reference sequence). This chain's CDR3 is CASSHPGYEQYF. The CDR3 DNA is TGTGCCAGTAGTCACCCGGGGTACGAGCAGTACTTC.

This clone was seen only a few times. This sequence joins TRBV28 and TRBJ2-1, with 12 positions matching TRBD1. Per the germline V gene, CDR1 is MDHEN and CDR2 is SYDVKM. The V and J ends lost 7 bases and 6 bases, in that order; junction bases with no gene match: 4. This CDR3 contains 14 residues. The CDR3 sequence is CASIGTGGINEQFF. The CDR3, as DNA: TGTGCCAGCATCGGGACAGGGGGCATCAATGAGCAGTTCTTC.

V is TRBV7-6 and J is TRBJ1-1; perhaps TRBD1 as D (6 bases). CDR1 and CDR2 from the germline V gene are SGHVS and FNYEAQ. This CDR3 has 15 amino acids. The V gene lost 0 bases and the J gene lost 2 bases, with 10 bases spanning the gap. CDR3 bases: TGTGCCAGCAGCTTAGCTGAGGGGGTAAACACTGAAGCTTTCTTT. As protein: CASSLAEGVNTEAFF.

The chain has TRBV29-1 and TRBJ1-1; 8 bases align to TRBD1. The CDR3 is 13 amino acids. Germline V CDR1 and CDR2: SQVTM, ANQGSEA. The V segment lost 6 bases and the J segment 5 bases; nucleotides outside the gene matches: 8. In DNA form, the CDR3 reads TGCAGCGTGGCCCAGGGGGCTGAGACTGAAGCTTTCTTT. Protein: CSVAQGAETEAFF. Filled out from reference TRBV29-1 and TRBJ1-1, the complete variable domain reads SAVISQKPSRDICQRGTSLTIQCQVDSQVTMMFWYRQQPGQSLTLIATANQGSEATYESGFVIDKFPISRPNLTFSTLTVSNMSPEDSSIYLCSVAQGAETEAFFGQGTRLTVV.

The chain carries TRBV2 and TRBJ1-2; D remains ambiguous. The length of the CDR3 is 14 residues. The germline V and J ends were trimmed by 5 bases and 4 bases, with 14 bases remaining between them. The germline V gene has CDR1 SNHLY and CDR2 FYNNEI. The CDR3 spells CASSSGRGGYGYTF. In nucleotides, the CDR3 is TGTGCCAGCAGTTCTGGGCGGGGTGGCTATGGCTACACCTTC.

This clone was observed a few times. J is TRBJ2-7 and V is TRBV27, with 14 bases that match TRBD2. Trimming at V came to 6 bases and at J to 6 bases, leaving 4 bases not matched to a gene. The CDR3 is made up of 14 amino acids. CDR1 is MNHEY and CDR2 is SMNVEV in the germline V gene (reference sequence). CDR3 coding DNA: TGTGCCAGCAGGGGACTAGCGGGAGCTCTCGAGCAGTACTTC. Encoded protein: CASRGLAGALEQYF.

V is TRBV9 and J is TRBJ1-2, with TRBD1 identical over 7 bases. From germline, CDR1 is SGDLS and CDR2 YYNGEE. CDR3 length: 16 amino acids. V lost 3 bases and J lost 2; bases outside the gene matches: 10. This CDR3 reads CASSARPTGLNYGYTF. CDR3 coding DNA: TGTGCCAGCAGCGCCCGCCCGACAGGGTTAAACTATGGCTACACCTTC.

The chain couples TRBV27 to TRBJ2-3; no clear D gene. Trimming took off 6 bases at V and 2 bases at J, with 15 bases between the two ends. The CDR3 is made up of 15 amino acids. Per the germline V gene, CDR1 is MNHEY and CDR2 is SMNVEV (reference sequence). The CDR3 nucleotides read TGTGCCAGCAGACAGCCCGGCGCAGACACAGATACGCAGTATTTT. It yields the protein CASRQPGADTDTQYF.